This T cell receptor (beta chain) was sequenced for a study of shared clonotypes between healthy human individuals. Assay used: immunoSEQ multiplex PCR; TCRdb lists only in-frame clones, some missing. The table records approximately 340,000 clones, around four fifths of them present only once. V dropped 0 bases and J dropped 5; count of bases not matched to a gene: 8. The CDR3 sequence is 18 residues long. Germline V gene data show CDR1 as MNHNS and CDR2 as SASEGT. This chain links TRBV6-1 with TRBJ2-1; TRBD2 agrees at 12 bases. The sample consisted of memory CD4+ T cells sorted from blood. Subset given: CD45RA-negative fraction. The receptor's source is a man aged 25-40 years in good health. CDR3 DNA: TGTGCCAGCAGTGAAGCTCCCCCGGGACTAGCGGGTAACAATGAGCAGTTCTTC. Encoded protein: CASSEAPPGLAGNNEQFF.